The 30 T cell receptor beta chains listed next were all sequenced from one sample in a study (dated by TCRdb to 2021 to 2024). Library prep was done by the immunoSEQ multiplex PCR assay. TCRdb provides this immuneACCESS table in a form limited to in-frame rearrangements. Some clones are lacking; in checked studies, under half of them reflect an unresolved V gene, and why the rest are absent is not known. The sample contains roughly 68,000 clones, around 95% of them found a single time. The ten biggest clones cover roughly 4.6% of the sample. The sample was PBMCs. The receptors originated from a man between 40 and 49 years old with rheumatoid arthritis.

The CDR3 nucleotides read TGCAGCGTTGAAGATCTTAGGGAGGGAGAGACCCAGTACTTC. It yields the protein CSVEDLREGETQYF. The chain is built from TRBV29-1 and TRBJ2-5; 7 nucleotides line up with TRBD2. The germline V gene encodes CDR1 SQVTM and CDR2 ANQGSEA. The J segment lost 4 bases and the V segment lost 0 bases, leaving 5 bases of the junction unmatched. The CDR3 extends over 14 amino acids.

The chain recombines TRBV7-2 with TRBJ1-1; D remains unclear. Trimming cost V 5 bases and J 0 bases, with 4 bases left between them. The CDR3 is 12 residues long. Germline CDR1 is SGHTA and CDR2 is FQGNSA. In nucleotides, the CDR3 is TGTGCCAGCAGCCGCATGAACACTGAAGCTTTCTTT. It yields the protein CASSRMNTEAFF.

The chain uses TRBV5-6 and TRBJ1-2, with TRBD1 matching 10 bases. In germline, CDR1 is SGHDT, CDR2 YYEEEE. There are 14 residues in the CDR3. The junction had 4 bases not matched to a gene; V was cut back by 3 bases and J by 5 bases. The DNA for the CDR3 is TGTGCCAGCAGCTCGGGGACAGGGGTTTATGGCTACACCTTC. Translating gives CASSSGTGVYGYTF.

The chain joins TRBV11-2 to TRBJ2-2; no clear D gene. Trimming left V 5 bases short and J 2 bases short, with 3 bases between. This CDR3 contains 12 residues. Germline-derived CDR1 and CDR2 are SGHAT and FQNNGV. The DNA of the CDR3 is TGTGCCAGCAGCCGCAACACCGGGGAGCTGTTTTTT. Translating it yields CASSRNTGELFF.

This chain's CDR3 is CASSLSLLENTEAFF. The CDR3 DNA is TGCGCCAGCAGCCTGAGTCTGCTGGAGAACACTGAAGCTTTCTTT. The chain carries TRBV4-1 and TRBJ1-1; no reliable D call. Germline-derived CDR1 and CDR2 are MGHRA and YSYEKL. V gave up 4 bases and J gave up 1 base, with 13 bases separating them. CDR3 length: 15 residues.

This chain connects TRBV27 to TRBJ2-3, with 9 bases aligning to TRBD1. This CDR3 contains 15 residues. The J segment lost 4 bases and the V segment lost 4 bases, leaving 6 bases of the junction unmatched. Germline assignment: CDR1 MNHEY and CDR2 SMNVEV (reference sequence). The CDR3 DNA is TGTGCCAGCAGTTCCAACAGGGGGCTGGCAGATACGCAGTATTTT. Its translation: CASSSNRGLADTQYF.

The V gene is TRBV19, the J gene TRBJ2-2, with TRBD1 matching over 10 bases. The CDR3 is made up of 15 amino acids. The V gene's germline CDR1 is LNHDA and CDR2 SQIVND (reference sequence). J was trimmed by 5 bases and V by 5 bases; bases with no gene match: 5. The chain's CDR3 is CASSPRTGGTGELFF. The CDR3 coding sequence is TGTGCCAGTAGTCCCCGGACAGGGGGAACCGGGGAGCTGTTTTTT.

The chain has TRBV30 and TRBJ2-4, with a tentative D call TRBD2 (7 bases). The CDR3 has 14 residues. Between the trimmed V and J ends, which lost 1 base and 8 bases, there was a span of 15 bases. CDR1 is GTSNPN, CDR2 SVGIG, per germline (reference sequence). The CDR3 sequence is CAWSALTGRDIQYF. The CDR3 bases are TGTGCCTGGAGTGCCCTAACAGGGAGGGACATTCAGTACTTC.

The rearrangement uses TRBV4-1 and TRBJ2-6; possibly TRBD2 for D (5 bases). V gave up 3 bases and J gave up 4 bases, with 13 bases separating them. CDR3 size: 16 residues. Germline loops: CDR1 MGHRA, CDR2 YSYEKL. The CDR3 loop is CASSHFGGGGANVLTF. The CDR3 DNA reads TGCGCCAGCAGCCACTTTGGAGGTGGAGGGGCCAACGTCCTGACTTTC.

This sequence joins TRBV28 and TRBJ2-7; 7 bases agree with TRBD1. The CDR3 length is 15 residues. After removal of 7 bases from V and 4 bases from J, the junction contained 13 bases not matched to a gene. Germline assignment: CDR1 MDHEN and CDR2 SYDVKM. Here the CDR3 DNA reads TGTGCCAGCACCAATCCTGGGGACAGCAGGTACGAGCAGTACTTC. It is translated as CASTNPGDSRYEQYF. Full variable domain (remainder filled in from reference TRBV28 and TRBJ2-7): DVKVTQSSRYLVKRTGEKVFLECVQDMDHENMFWYRQDPGLGLRLIYFSYDVKMKEKGDIPEGYSVSREKKERFSLILESASTNQTSMYLCASTNPGDSRYEQYFGPGTRLTVT.

This clone occurred once. The chain carries TRBV4-1 and TRBJ1-1, with 11 bases aligning to TRBD1. V dropped 3 bases and J dropped 4; count of bases not matched to a gene: 7. Germline CDR1 MGHRA, CDR2 YSYEKL. The CDR3 has 16 amino acids. CDR3 loop: CASSQHGQGATTEAFF. In nucleotides, the CDR3 is TGCGCCAGCAGCCAGCATGGACAGGGGGCGACCACTGAAGCTTTCTTT.

The V and J genes are TRBV24-1 and TRBJ2-2; 7 positions match TRBD1. Trimming removed 4 bases from V and 4 bases from J; junction bases left unmatched: 5. This CDR3 spans 15 amino acids. Germline V gene sequence: CDR1 KGHDR, CDR2 SFDVKD. The CDR3 sequence is CATSEGGYRTGELFF. The CDR3 DNA sequence: TGTGCCACCAGTGAAGGGGGCTACCGCACCGGGGAGCTGTTTTTT.

This clone appeared a single time. V is TRBV29-1 and J is TRBJ1-5, with 9 nucleotides matching TRBD1. Germline assignment: CDR1 SQVTM and CDR2 ANQGSEA. With 7 bases clipped from V and 3 bases from J, the junction kept 4 bases outside the gene matches. The CDR3 spans 13 residues. The CDR3: CSAGQGYNQPQHF. CDR3 DNA sequence: TGCAGCGCGGGACAGGGTTACAATCAGCCCCAGCATTTT.

This clone was found once. The CDR3 region has the DNA TGTGCCAGCAGCTCACTAGCGCTCAGCTCCTACGAGCAGTACTTC. Translated: CASSSLALSSYEQYF. The chain carries TRBV7-8 and TRBJ2-7; TRBD2 matches 7 bases. The CDR3 sequence is 15 residues long. With 4 bases clipped from V and 0 bases from J, the junction kept 6 bases outside the gene matches. CDR1 and CDR2 (germline): SGHVS, FQNEAQ.

The chain recombines TRBV28 with TRBJ2-6; D remains unclear. V lost 6 bases and J lost 2, with 11 bases in between. From germline, CDR1 is MDHEN and CDR2 SYDVKM. This CDR3 region has 15 residues. The CDR3 loop is CASRRDLTGANVLTF. The CDR3 DNA is TGTGCCAGCAGACGCGACCTAACTGGGGCCAACGTCCTGACTTTC.

The rearrangement uses TRBV3-1 (or the pseudogene TRBV3-2) and TRBJ2-1, with 12 nucleotides matching TRBD2. The length of the CDR3 is 14 residues. The V gene's germline CDR1 is LGHDT and CDR2 YNNKEL (reference sequence). V lost 6 bases and J lost 8; bases outside the gene matches: 5. DNA of the CDR3: TGTGCCAGCAGAGGACTAGCGGGGAAGGATGAGCAGTTCTTC. This sequence encodes CASRGLAGKDEQFF.

The chain recombines TRBV5-1 with TRBJ1-1, with 11 positions matching TRBD1. CDR1 and CDR2 (germline): SGHRS, YFSETQ. Trimming at V came to 3 bases and at J to 6 bases, leaving 7 bases not matched to a gene. The length of the CDR3 is 15 residues. The CDR3 DNA reads as TGCGCCAGCAGCTCAAGGACAGGGGGCGTCGCTGAAGCTTTCTTT. Translated: CASSSRTGGVAEAFF.

This rearrangement joins TRBV5-6 to TRBJ1-2; TRBD1 matches at 8 bases. The germline V gene has CDR1 SGHDT and CDR2 YYEEEE. This CDR3 has 16 amino acids. Trimming at V came to 0 bases and at J to 2 bases, leaving 6 bases not matched to a gene. CDR3 amino acids: CASSLGSQGANYGYTF. CDR3 DNA: TGTGCCAGCAGCTTGGGATCGCAGGGGGCGAACTATGGCTACACCTTC.

The chain is built from TRBV30 and TRBJ1-5; 7 bases agree with TRBD1. With 3 bases clipped from V and 2 bases from J, the junction kept 7 bases outside the gene matches. The CDR3 totals 15 residues. Germline V gene data show CDR1 as GTSNPN and CDR2 as SVGIG (reference sequence). The CDR3 sequence is CAWSPGQVGNQPQHF. Here the CDR3 DNA reads TGTGCCTGGAGCCCAGGACAGGTCGGCAATCAGCCCCAGCATTTT.

Concerning this clone: Other nucleotide sequences from this sample produce the same CDR3. The chain has TRBV29-1 and TRBJ2-5; D gene ambiguous. Deletions cut 4 bases from V and 5 bases from J, with 5 bases between. The CDR3 spans 10 residues. Germline V gene data show CDR1 as SQVTM and CDR2 as ANQGSEA. The CDR3 loop reads CSVGRETQYF. The DNA of the CDR3 is TGCAGCGTTGGGCGGGAGACCCAGTACTTC.

The chain uses TRBV12-3 or TRBV12-4 and TRBJ1-2; D unclear. Trimming shortened V by 9 bases and J by 0 bases, and 5 bases separated the two germline ends. The CDR3 loop spans 11 amino acids. CDR3 sequence: CASGANYGYTF. Written as DNA, the CDR3 is TGTGCCAGTGGAGCTAACTATGGCTACACCTTC.

J is TRBJ1-1 and V is TRBV7-6; a weak D match, TRBD1 (6 bases). This CDR3 is 19 amino acids long. Germline values: CDR1 SGHVS, CDR2 FNYEAQ. V lost 2 bases and J lost 3, with 25 bases in between. CDR3 in amino acids: CASSLSRIPAGARDTEAFF. DNA of the CDR3: TGTGCCAGCAGCTTAAGCCGGATTCCGGCAGGGGCGCGAGACACTGAAGCTTTCTTT.

The chain joins TRBV11-3 to TRBJ2-1; TRBD2 agrees at 9 bases. V shed 4 bases, J shed 0 bases, and the junction held 13 bases outside the gene matches. Germline V gives CDR1 SGHNT, CDR2 YENEEA. There are 19 residues in the CDR3. This CDR3 reads CASSSRGGLAGLSYNEQFF. The CDR3, as DNA: TGTGCCAGCAGCTCTCGGGGGGGGCTAGCGGGGCTCTCCTACAATGAGCAGTTCTTC. Using reference TRBV11-3 and TRBJ2-1 for the parts outside the CDR3, the full variable domain is EAGVVQSPRYKIIEKKQPVAFWCNPISGHNTLYWYLQNLGQGPELLIRYENEEAVDDSQLPKDRFSAERLKGVDSTLKIQPAELGDSAVYLCASSSRGGLAGLSYNEQFFGPGTRLTVL.

V gene TRBV6-9 combines with J gene TRBJ2-1; D uncertain. This CDR3 has 14 residues. CDR1 is MNHGY, CDR2 SVAAGI, per germline. The V and J ends lost 0 bases and 8 bases respectively, with 11 bases between them. Here the CDR3 DNA reads TGTGCCAGCAGTTATTCCGTCCGTCAGGATGAGCAGTTCTTC. Its translation: CASSYSVRQDEQFF.

This chain joins TRBV9 and TRBJ2-1; D is unresolved. The germline V and J ends were trimmed by 0 bases and 4 bases, with 11 bases remaining between them. The germline gives CDR1 SGDLS, CDR2 YYNGEE. The CDR3 sequence is 15 residues long. The chain's CDR3 is CASSVEGSIYNEQFF. The CDR3 DNA reads as TGTGCCAGCAGCGTAGAAGGATCTATTTACAATGAGCAGTTCTTC.

V and J are TRBV7-2 and TRBJ2-1; 11 nucleotides line up with TRBD1. Germline V gene data show CDR1 as SGHTA and CDR2 as FQGNSA. V lost 4 bases to trimming and J lost 6 bases; unmatched junction nucleotides: 5. CDR3 length: 15 amino acids. The CDR3 is CASSSDRGQVNEQFF. Written as DNA, the CDR3 is TGTGCCAGCAGCTCGGACAGGGGGCAGGTCAATGAGCAGTTCTTC.

This clone has only one observation. The rearrangement joins TRBV18 to TRBJ2-3; D ambiguous. This CDR3 spans 13 amino acids. Trimming removed 8 bases from V and 0 bases from J, with 9 bases in between. The V gene's germline CDR1 is KGHSH and CDR2 LQKENI. The CDR3 sequence is CASASDSTDTQYF. CDR3 bases: TGTGCCAGCGCAAGCGATAGCACAGATACGCAGTATTTT.

This clone was detected once. The chain uses TRBV7-9 and TRBJ1-2; 7 bases are a match to TRBD1. The CDR3 totals 16 residues. Trimming at V came to 4 bases and at J to 0 bases, leaving 8 bases not matched to a gene. From germline, CDR1 is SEHNR and CDR2 FQNEAQ (reference sequence). The CDR3 loop reads CASSSHLQGTNYGYTF. Here the CDR3 DNA reads TGTGCCAGCAGCTCGCACCTACAGGGGACTAACTATGGCTACACCTTC.

The chain recombines TRBV18 with TRBJ1-2, with D perhaps TRBD1 (5 bases). The V end was cut by 4 bases, the J end by 8 bases, with 11 bases between. The CDR3 totals 12 residues. CDR1 KGHSH and CDR2 LQKENI come from the germline V gene. CDR3 amino acids: CASSLGTAGYTF. The CDR3 nucleotides are TGTGCCAGCTCACTCGGGACGGCCGGCTACACCTTC.

The CDR3 DNA sequence: TGTGCCAGCAGCGGGGGGTCTACCTATGGCTACACCTTC. This encodes CASSGGSTYGYTF. The V and J genes are TRBV27 and TRBJ1-2; D is possibly TRBD1 (5 bases). The V gene's germline CDR1 is MNHEY and CDR2 SMNVEV (reference sequence). Deletions cut 6 bases from V and 4 bases from J, with 12 bases between. The CDR3 loop spans 13 amino acids.